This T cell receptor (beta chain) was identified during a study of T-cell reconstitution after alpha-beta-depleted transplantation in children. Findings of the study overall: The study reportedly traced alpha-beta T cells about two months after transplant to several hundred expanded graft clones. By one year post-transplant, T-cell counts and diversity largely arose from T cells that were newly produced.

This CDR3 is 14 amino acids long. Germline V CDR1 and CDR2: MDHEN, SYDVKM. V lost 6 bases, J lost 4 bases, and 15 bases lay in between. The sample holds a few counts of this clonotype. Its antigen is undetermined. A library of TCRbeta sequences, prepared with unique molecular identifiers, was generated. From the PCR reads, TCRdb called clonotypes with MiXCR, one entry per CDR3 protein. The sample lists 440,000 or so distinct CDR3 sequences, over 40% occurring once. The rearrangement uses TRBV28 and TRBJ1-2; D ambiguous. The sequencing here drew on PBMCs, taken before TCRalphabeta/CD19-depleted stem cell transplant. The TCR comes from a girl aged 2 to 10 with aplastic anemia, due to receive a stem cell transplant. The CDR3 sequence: CASSPAAAIYGYTF. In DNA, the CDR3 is TGTGCCAGCAGCCCGGCCGCCGCCATCTATGGCTACACCTTC.